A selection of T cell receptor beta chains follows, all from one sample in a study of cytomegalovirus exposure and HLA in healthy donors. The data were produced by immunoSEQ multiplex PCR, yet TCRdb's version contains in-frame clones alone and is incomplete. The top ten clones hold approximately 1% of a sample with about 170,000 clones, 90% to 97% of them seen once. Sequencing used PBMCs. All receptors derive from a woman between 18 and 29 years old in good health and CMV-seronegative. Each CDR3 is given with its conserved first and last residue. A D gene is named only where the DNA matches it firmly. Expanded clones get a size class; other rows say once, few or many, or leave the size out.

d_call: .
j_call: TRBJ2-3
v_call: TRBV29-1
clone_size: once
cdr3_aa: CSVGLAGDTQYF
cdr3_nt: TGCAGCGTTGGGTTAGCTGGAGATACGCAGTATTTT

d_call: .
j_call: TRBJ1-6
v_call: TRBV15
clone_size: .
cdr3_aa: CATSREQGSSLHF
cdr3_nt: TGTGCCACCAGCAGGGAACAGGGTTCATCCCTCCACTTT

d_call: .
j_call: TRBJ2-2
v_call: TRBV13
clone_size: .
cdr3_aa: CASSSGTLTGELFF
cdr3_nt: TGTGCCAGCAGCTCCGGGACTCTCACCGGGGAGCTGTTTTTT

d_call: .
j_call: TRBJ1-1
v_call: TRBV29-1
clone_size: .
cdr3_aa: CSVAGIMNTEAFF
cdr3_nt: TGCAGCGTTGCAGGAATAATGAACACTGAAGCTTTCTTT

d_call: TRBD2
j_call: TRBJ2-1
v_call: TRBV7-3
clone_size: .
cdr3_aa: CASSLGREDNEQFF
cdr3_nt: TGTGCCAGCAGCTTAGGCCGGGAGGACAATGAGCAGTTCTTC

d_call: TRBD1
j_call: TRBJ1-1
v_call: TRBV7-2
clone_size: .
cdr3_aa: CASSLGGRGLDFF
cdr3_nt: TGTGCCAGCAGCTTAGGGGGCAGGGGGCTGGATTTCTTT

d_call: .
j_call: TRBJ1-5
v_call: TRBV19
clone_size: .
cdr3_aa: CARRANQPQHF
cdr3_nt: TGTGCCCGAAGAGCTAATCAGCCCCAGCATTTT

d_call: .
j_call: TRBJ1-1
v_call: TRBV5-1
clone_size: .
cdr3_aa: CASSLVGGLMNTEAFF
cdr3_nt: TGCGCCAGCAGCTTGGTTGGCGGACTCATGAACACTGAAGCTTTCTTT

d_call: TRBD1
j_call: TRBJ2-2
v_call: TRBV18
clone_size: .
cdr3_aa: CASSPSVAGGATGELFF
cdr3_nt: TGTGCCAGCTCACCAAGCGTGGCAGGGGGCGCGACCGGGGAGCTGTTTTTT

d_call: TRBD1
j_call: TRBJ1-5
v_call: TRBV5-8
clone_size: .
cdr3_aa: CASSRGQANQPQHF
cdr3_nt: TGTGCCAGCAGCCGCGGACAGGCCAATCAGCCCCAGCATTTT